This entry features one T cell receptor beta chain sequence. Authors' analysis steps: Estimation of nucleated cell counts was performed using reference gene primer amplification. Here immunoSEQ multiplex PCR was the method, and the copy in TCRdb shows in-frame clones only, minus some. Clone size and the V and J calls come from that table; the DNA yielded D and trimming. The sample has some 120,000 clones; 75% to 85% are singletons. This CDR3 has 15 residues. Trimming pared 4 bases from V and 4 bases from J, leaving 13 bases between. Germline V gene lookup returns CDR1 SNHLY and CDR2 FYNNEI. The record originates from a study of blood T cell repertoires in COVID-19. Study-wide background: Samples came from the United States, Italy and Spain, spanning acute and convalescent COVID-19. PBMCs, B-cell-depleted T cells, or T cells provided the cDNA or gDNA that made up the material.

The sample consisted of peripheral blood. The V call is TRBV2, the J call TRBJ2-2, with D perhaps TRBD1 (6 bases). This clonotype originated in a human donor in a cohort sampled during active COVID-19. CDR3 residues: CASSALTGSTGELFF. CDR3 sequence (DNA): TGTGCCAGCAGTGCGCTTACAGGGAGCACCGGGGAGCTGTTTTTT. The full variable domain, its missing parts supplied by reference TRBV2 and TRBJ2-2, is EPEVTQTPSHQVTQMGQEVILRCVPISNHLYFYWYRQILGQKVEFLVSFYNNEISEKSEIFDDQFSVERPDGSNFTLKIRSTKLEDSAMYFCASSALTGSTGELFFGEGSRLTVL.